This T cell receptor beta chain was sequenced during a study of cytomegalovirus exposure and HLA in healthy donors. The table came from immunoSEQ multiplex PCR; TCRdb's copy has only in-frame clones and leaves some out. The table lists around 130,000 clones, 89% of them singletons. CDR3 size: 15 residues. CDR1 is LNHDA and CDR2 is SQIVND in the germline V gene (reference sequence). Trimming took 11 bases from V and 3 from J; bases not matched to a gene: 10. The source is a young man in good health and CMV-seronegative. V is TRBV19 and J is TRBJ2-2, with 9 bases fitting TRBD1. The specimen was PBMCs. The CDR3 sequence: CASQTGTGYTGELFF. CDR3 coding DNA: TGTGCCTCGCAAACCGGGACAGGGTACACCGGGGAGCTGTTTTTT.